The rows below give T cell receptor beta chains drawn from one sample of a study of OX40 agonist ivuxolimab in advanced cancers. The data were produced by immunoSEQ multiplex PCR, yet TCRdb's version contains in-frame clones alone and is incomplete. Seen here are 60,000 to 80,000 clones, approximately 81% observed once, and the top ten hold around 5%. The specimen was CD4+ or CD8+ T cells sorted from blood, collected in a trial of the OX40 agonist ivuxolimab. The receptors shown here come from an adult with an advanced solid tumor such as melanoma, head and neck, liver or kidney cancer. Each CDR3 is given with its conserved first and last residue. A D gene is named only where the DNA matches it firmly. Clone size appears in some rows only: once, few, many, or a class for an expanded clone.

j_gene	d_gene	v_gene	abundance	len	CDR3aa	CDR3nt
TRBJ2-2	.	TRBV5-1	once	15	CASSLSGREPGELFF	TGCGCCAGCAGCTTATCAGGGCGAGAACCCGGGGAGCTGTTTTTT
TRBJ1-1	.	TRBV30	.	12	CAWSVLNTEAFF	TGTGCCTGGAGTGTACTGAACACTGAAGCTTTCTTT
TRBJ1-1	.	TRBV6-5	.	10	CASSRQEAFF	TGTGCCAGCAGCCGCCAGGAAGCTTTCTTT
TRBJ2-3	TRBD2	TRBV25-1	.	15	CASSDTGGTYGTQYF	TGTGCCAGCAGTGACACGGGAGGGACTTATGGTACGCAGTATTTT
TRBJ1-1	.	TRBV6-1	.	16	CASSEGGRKTNTEAFF	TGTGCCAGCAGTGAAGGTGGCAGAAAAACGAACACTGAAGCTTTCTTT
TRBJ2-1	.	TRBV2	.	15	CASKQGGPSYNEQFF	TGTGCCAGCAAACAAGGCGGCCCCTCCTACAATGAGCAGTTCTTC
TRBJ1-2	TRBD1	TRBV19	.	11	CASIQGRGYTF	TGTGCCAGTATACAGGGGAGAGGCTACACCTTC
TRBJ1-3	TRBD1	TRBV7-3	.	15	CASSQNTGVGNTIYF	TGTGCCAGCAGTCAGAATACAGGGGTTGGAAACACCATATATTTT
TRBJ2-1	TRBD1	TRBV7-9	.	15	CASSGDRVVGNEQFF	TGTGCCAGCAGCGGCGACAGGGTAGTGGGCAATGAGCAGTTCTTC
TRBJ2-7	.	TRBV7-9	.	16	CASSLAVARSSYEQYF	TGTGCCAGCAGCTTAGCGGTGGCCAGGAGCTCCTACGAGCAGTACTTC
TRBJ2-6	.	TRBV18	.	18	CASSPGGGPASGANVLTF	TGTGCCAGCTCACCGGGGGGCGGCCCGGCGTCTGGGGCCAACGTCCTGACTTTC
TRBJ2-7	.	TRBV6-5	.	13	CASIGSTTYEQYF	TGTGCCAGCATCGGATCCACTACCTACGAGCAGTACTTC
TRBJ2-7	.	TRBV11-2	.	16	CASSLRPGGDPREQYF	TGTGCCAGCAGCTTAAGGCCTGGCGGGGATCCTCGCGAGCAGTACTTC
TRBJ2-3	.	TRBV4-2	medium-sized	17	CASSQDHGATITDTQYF	TGTGCCAGCAGCCAGGATCACGGGGCGACCATCACAGATACGCAGTATTTT
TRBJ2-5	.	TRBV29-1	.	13	CSVGEHLQETQYF	TGCAGCGTTGGAGAGCACCTACAAGAGACCCAGTACTTC
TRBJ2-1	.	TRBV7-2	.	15	CASRSPGSSYNEQFF	TGTGCCAGCAGGTCTCCCGGGAGCTCCTACAATGAGCAGTTCTTC
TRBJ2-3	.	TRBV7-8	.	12	CASSSAGDTQYF	TGCGCCAGCAGCTCAGCAGGGGATACGCAGTATTTT
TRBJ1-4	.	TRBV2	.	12	CASHRDNEKLFF	TGTGCCAGCCACAGGGATAATGAAAAACTGTTTTTT
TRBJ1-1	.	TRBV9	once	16	CASSKSGVLSNTEAFF	TGTGCCAGCAGTAAATCAGGGGTTCTATCAAACACTGAAGCTTTCTTT
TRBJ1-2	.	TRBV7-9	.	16	CASSPMGDLGNYGYTF	TGTGCCAGCAGCCCTATGGGGGATCTGGGGAACTATGGCTACACCTTC
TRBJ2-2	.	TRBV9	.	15	CASSVVRRGPGELFF	TGTGCCAGCAGCGTAGTCCGCAGGGGCCCCGGGGAGCTGTTTTTT
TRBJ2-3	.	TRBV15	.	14	CATSGGYNTDTQYF	TGTGCCACCTCAGGGGGGTACAACACAGATACGCAGTATTTT
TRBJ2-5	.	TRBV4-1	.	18	CASSHPDYRAGTQETQYF	TGCGCCAGCAGCCATCCGGATTACAGGGCCGGCACGCAAGAGACCCAGTACTTC
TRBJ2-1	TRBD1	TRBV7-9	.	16	CASSRRTGGRGNEQFF	TGTGCCAGCAGCCGAAGAACAGGGGGCCGGGGCAATGAGCAGTTCTTC
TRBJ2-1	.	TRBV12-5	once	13	CASGGGQNNEQFF	TGTGCTAGTGGGGGGGGACAGAACAATGAGCAGTTCTTC
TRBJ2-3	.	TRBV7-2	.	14	CASSRSDATDTQYF	TGTGCCAGCAGCCGGTCGGACGCCACAGATACGCAGTATTTT